This T cell receptor beta chain comes out of a study of vaccination and CD4 T cells after COVID-19. Study information: There were six male and four female convalescents, and two of them were Hispanic.

The treatment was: roughly 11-day PBMC culture with coronavirus spike peptide pools or control peptides (ViraFEST assay). To note about this clonotype: The antigen remains undetermined.

Cultured CD4+ T-cell DNA underwent Oncomine TCR Beta short-read sequencing. From the PCR reads, TCRdb called clonotypes with MiXCR, one entry per CDR3 protein. The table lists about 8,500 distinct CDR3 sequences, roughly 19% of them singletons. Germline V gene lookup returns CDR1 SGHAT and CDR2 FQNNGV. The CDR3 sequence is 18 residues long. With 1 base clipped from V and 3 bases from J, the junction kept 10 bases outside the gene matches. The starting material was CD4+ T cells from blood, cultured in vitro, obtained after SARS-CoV-2 vaccination. The rearrangement joins TRBV11-2 to TRBJ2-3, with 10 bases matching TRBD2. The TCR sequence derives from a human donor who had recovered from COVID-19. The CDR3 sequence: CASSLVALAGGRTDTQYF. CDR3 in DNA: TGTGCCAGCAGCTTAGTAGCGTTAGCGGGAGGTAGAACAGATACGCAGTATTTT.